This section outlines one TCR beta chain sequence together with its context. Its target is unknown. TCRdb keeps only in-frame clones here, not all; method: immunoSEQ multiplex PCR. The sample contains 65,000 to 75,000 clones, about 91% of which appear only once. The data belong to a study of cytomegalovirus exposure and HLA in healthy donors. General study findings and limits: High specificity and sensitivity for cytomegalovirus status were reported for the classifier. In vitro, a few CMV-associated chains proved specific for CMV antigens. In the approximately 120 validation repertoires, a later analysis found that first-cohort TCR clusters tended to co-occur.

This CDR3 is 13 amino acids long. CDR1 is SGHTA, CDR2 FQGNSA, per germline. The J segment lost 4 bases and the V segment lost 5 bases, leaving 2 bases of the junction unmatched. Sequenced input: PBMCs. The sequence was collected from a man between 18 and 29 years old in good health and CMV-seropositive. This sequence joins TRBV7-2 and TRBJ2-7, with 10 bases fitting TRBD1. CDR3 nucleotides: TGTGCCAGCAGCCCGGACAGGGGGTACGAGCAGTACTTC. Translation: CASSPDRGYEQYF. Full variable domain (missing parts from reference TRBV7-2 and TRBJ2-7): GAGVSQSPSNKVTEKGKDVELRCDPISGHTALYWYRQSLGQGLEFLIYFQGNSAPDKSGLPSDRFSAERTGGSVSTLTIQRTQQEDSAVYLCASSPDRGYEQYFGPGTRLTVT.